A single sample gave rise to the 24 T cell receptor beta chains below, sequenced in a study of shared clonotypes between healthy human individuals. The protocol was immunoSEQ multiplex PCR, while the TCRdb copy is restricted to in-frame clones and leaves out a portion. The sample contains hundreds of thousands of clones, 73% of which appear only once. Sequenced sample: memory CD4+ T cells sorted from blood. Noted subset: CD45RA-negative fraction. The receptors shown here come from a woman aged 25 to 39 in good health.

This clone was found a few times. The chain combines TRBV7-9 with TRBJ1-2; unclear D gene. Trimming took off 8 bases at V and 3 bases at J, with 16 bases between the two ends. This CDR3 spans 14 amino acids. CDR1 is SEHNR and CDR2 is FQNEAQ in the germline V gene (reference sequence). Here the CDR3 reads CASRNRFSDYGYTF. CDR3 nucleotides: TGTGCCAGCCGGAACAGATTTTCCGACTATGGCTACACCTTC.

The CDR3 sequence is CSLENTGELFF. In DNA, the CDR3 is TGCAGTTTGGAGAACACCGGGGAGCTGTTTTTT. The chain is built from TRBV20-1 and TRBJ2-2; unclear D gene. V lost 8 bases and J lost 1, with 5 bases in between. Germline values: CDR1 DFQATT, CDR2 SNEGSKA (reference sequence). This CDR3 is 11 amino acids long.

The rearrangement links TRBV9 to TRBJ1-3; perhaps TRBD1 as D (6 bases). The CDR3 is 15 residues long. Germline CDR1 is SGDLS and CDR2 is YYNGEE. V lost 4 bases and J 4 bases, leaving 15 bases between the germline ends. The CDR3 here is CASSLGHQQGNTIYF. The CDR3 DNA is TGTGCCAGCAGCTTGGGACACCAACAAGGAAACACCATATATTTT.

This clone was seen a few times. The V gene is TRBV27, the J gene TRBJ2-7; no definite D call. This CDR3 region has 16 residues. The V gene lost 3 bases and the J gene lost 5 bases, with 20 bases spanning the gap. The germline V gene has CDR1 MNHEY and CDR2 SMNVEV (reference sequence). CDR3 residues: CASSFYARKATDEQYF. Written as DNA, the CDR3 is TGTGCCAGCAGTTTTTACGCACGGAAGGCCACGGACGAGCAGTACTTC.

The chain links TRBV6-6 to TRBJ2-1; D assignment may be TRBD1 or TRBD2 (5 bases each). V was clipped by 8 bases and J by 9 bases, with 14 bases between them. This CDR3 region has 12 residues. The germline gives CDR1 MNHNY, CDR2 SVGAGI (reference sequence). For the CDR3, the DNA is TGTGCCAGCGGGACCACCACCGGTGAGCAGTTCTTC. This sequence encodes CASGTTTGEQFF.

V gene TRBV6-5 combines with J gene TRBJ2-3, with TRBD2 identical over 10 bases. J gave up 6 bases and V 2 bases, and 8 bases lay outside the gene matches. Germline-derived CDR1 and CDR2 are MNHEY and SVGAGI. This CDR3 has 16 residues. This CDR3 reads CASSYVSGRATDTQYF. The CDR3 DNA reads TGTGCCAGCAGTTACGTAAGCGGGAGGGCAACCGATACGCAGTATTTT.

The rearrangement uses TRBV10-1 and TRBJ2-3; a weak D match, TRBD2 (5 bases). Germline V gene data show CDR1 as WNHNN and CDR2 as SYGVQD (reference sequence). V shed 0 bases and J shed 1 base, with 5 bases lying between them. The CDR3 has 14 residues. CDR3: CASSESGGTDTQYF. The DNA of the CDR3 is TGCGCCAGCAGTGAGTCCGGGGGCACAGATACGCAGTATTTT.

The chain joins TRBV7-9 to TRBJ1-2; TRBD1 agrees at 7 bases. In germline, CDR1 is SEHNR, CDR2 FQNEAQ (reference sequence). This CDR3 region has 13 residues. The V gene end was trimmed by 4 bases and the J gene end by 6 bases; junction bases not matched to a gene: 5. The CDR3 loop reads CASSSTGDHGYTF. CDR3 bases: TGTGCCAGCAGCTCAACAGGGGATCATGGCTACACCTTC.

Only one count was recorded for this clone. CDR3 nucleotides: TGTGCCAGCACCTTCCGGGGGTTGACAGATACGCAGTATTTT. It codes for CASTFRGLTDTQYF. The chain uses TRBV28 and TRBJ2-3; D might be TRBD2 (6 bases). Germline V gene data show CDR1 as MDHEN and CDR2 as SYDVKM. Trimming stripped 7 bases from V and 3 bases from J, with 14 bases between. The CDR3 contains 14 residues.

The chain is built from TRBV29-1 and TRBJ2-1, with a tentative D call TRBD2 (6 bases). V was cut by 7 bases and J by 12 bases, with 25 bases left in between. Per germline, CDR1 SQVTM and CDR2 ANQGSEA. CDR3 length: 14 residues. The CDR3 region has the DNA TGCAGCGGTTACCGGGACTCACCATATGGTGCGCAGTTCTTC. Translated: CSGYRDSPYGAQFF.

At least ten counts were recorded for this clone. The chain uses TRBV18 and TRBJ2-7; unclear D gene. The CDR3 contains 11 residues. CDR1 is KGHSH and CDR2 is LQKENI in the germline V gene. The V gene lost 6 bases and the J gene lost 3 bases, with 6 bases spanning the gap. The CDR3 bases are TGTGCCAGCTCGCGAATCTACGAGCAGTACTTC. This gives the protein CASSRIYEQYF.

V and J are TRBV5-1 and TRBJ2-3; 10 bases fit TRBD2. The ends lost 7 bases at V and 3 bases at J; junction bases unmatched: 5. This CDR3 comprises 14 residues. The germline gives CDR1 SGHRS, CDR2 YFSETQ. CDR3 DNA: TGCGCCAGCGGACTAGCGGAGGGAACAGATACGCAGTATTTT. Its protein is CASGLAEGTDTQYF.

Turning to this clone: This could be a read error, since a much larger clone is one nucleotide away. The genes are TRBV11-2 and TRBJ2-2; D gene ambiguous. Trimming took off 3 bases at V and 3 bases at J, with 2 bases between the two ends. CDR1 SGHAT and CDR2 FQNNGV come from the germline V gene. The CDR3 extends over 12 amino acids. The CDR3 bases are TGTGCCAGCAGCTTGGACACCGGGGAGCTGTTTTTT. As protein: CASSLDTGELFF. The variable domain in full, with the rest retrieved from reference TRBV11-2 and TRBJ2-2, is EAGVAQSPRYKIIEKRQSVAFWCNPISGHATLYWYQQILGQGPKLLIQFQNNGVVDDSQLPKDRFSAERLKGVDSTLKIQPAKLEDSAVYLCASSLDTGELFFGEGSRLTVL.

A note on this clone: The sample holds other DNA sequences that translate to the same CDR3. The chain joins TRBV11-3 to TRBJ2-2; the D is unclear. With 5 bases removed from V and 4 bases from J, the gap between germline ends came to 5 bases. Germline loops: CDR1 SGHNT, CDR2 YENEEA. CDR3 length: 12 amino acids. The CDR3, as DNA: TGTGCCAGCAGCCTTAGCACCGGGGAGCTGTTTTTT. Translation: CASSLSTGELFF. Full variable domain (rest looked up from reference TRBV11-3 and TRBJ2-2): EAGVVQSPRYKIIEKKQPVAFWCNPISGHNTLYWYLQNLGQGPELLIRYENEEAVDDSQLPKDRFSAERLKGVDSTLKIQPAELGDSAVYLCASSLSTGELFFGEGSRLTVL.

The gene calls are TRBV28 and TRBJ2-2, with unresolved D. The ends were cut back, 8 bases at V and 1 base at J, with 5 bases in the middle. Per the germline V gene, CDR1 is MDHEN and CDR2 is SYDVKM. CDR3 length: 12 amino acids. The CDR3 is CASVKNTGELFF. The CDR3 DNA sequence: TGTGCCAGCGTTAAGAACACCGGGGAGCTGTTTTTT.

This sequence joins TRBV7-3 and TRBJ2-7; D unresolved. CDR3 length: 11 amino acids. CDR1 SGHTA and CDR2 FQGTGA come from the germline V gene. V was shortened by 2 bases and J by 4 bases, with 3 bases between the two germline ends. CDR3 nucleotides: TGTGCCAGCAGCTTACGGTACGAGCAGTACTTC. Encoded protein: CASSLRYEQYF.

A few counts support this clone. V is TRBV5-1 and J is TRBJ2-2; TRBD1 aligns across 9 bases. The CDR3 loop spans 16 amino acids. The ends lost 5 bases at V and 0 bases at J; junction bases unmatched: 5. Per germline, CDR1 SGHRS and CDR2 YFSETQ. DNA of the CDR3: TGCGCCAGCAGGGGGACAGGGAGCGCGAACACCGGGGAGCTGTTTTTT. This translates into CASRGTGSANTGELFF.

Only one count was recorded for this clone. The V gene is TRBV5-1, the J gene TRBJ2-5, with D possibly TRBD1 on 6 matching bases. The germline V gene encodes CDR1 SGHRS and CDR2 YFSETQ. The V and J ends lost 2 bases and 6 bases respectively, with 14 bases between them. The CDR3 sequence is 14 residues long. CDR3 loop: CASSLQGSSQTQYF. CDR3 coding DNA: TGCGCCAGCAGCTTACAGGGAAGTTCTCAGACCCAGTACTTC.

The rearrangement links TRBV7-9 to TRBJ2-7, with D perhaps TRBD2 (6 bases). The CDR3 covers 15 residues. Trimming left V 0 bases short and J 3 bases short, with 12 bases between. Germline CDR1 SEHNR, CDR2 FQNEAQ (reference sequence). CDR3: CASSLAPGSHYEQYF. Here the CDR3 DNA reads TGTGCCAGCAGCTTAGCGCCCGGGAGCCACTACGAGCAGTACTTC. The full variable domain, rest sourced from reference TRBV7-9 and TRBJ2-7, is DTGVSQNPRHKITKRGQNVTFRCDPISEHNRLYWYRQTLGQGPEFLTYFQNEAQLEKSRLLSDRFSAERPKGSFSTLEIQRTEQGDSAMYLCASSLAPGSHYEQYFGPGTRLTVT.

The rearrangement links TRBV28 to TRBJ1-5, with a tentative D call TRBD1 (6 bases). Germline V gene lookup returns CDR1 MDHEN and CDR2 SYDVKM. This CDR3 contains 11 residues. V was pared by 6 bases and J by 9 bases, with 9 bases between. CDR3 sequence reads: CASSQGRPQHF. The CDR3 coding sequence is TGTGCCAGCAGCCAGGGGAGGCCCCAGCATTTT. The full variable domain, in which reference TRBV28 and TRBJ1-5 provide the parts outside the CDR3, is DVKVTQSSRYLVKRTGEKVFLECVQDMDHENMFWYRQDPGLGLRLIYFSYDVKMKEKGDIPEGYSVSREKKERFSLILESASTNQTSMYLCASSQGRPQHFGDGTRLSIL.

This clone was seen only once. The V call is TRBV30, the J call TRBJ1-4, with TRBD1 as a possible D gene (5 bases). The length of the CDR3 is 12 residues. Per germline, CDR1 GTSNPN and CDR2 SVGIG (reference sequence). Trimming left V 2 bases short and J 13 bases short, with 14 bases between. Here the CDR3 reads CAWSYAAGGLFF. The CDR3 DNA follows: TGTGCCTGGAGTTACGCCGCGGGGGGACTGTTTTTT.

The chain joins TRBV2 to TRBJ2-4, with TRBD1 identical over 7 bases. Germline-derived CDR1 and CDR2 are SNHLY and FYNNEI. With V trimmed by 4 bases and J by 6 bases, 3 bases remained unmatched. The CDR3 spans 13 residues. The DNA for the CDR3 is TGTGCCAGCAGTGCGGACAGGACAAACATTCAGTACTTC. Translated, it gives CASSADRTNIQYF. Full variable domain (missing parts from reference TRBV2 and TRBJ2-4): EPEVTQTPSHQVTQMGQEVILRCVPISNHLYFYWYRQILGQKVEFLVSFYNNEISEKSEIFDDQFSVERPDGSNFTLKIRSTKLEDSAMYFCASSADRTNIQYFGAGTRLSVL.

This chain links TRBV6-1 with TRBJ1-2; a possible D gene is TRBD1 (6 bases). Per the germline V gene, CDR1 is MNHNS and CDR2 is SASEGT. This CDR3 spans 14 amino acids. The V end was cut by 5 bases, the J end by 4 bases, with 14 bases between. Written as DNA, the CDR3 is TGTGCCAGCAGTTTACCCGGGACAACCTATGGCTACACCTTC. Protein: CASSLPGTTYGYTF.

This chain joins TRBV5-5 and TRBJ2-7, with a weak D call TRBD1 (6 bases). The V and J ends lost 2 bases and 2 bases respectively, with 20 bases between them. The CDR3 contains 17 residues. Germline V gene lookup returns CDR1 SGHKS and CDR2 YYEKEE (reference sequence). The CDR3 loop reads CASSFRPSGRTAYEQYF. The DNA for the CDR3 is TGTGCCAGCAGCTTCCGACCCTCAGGACGGACAGCCTACGAGCAGTACTTC.